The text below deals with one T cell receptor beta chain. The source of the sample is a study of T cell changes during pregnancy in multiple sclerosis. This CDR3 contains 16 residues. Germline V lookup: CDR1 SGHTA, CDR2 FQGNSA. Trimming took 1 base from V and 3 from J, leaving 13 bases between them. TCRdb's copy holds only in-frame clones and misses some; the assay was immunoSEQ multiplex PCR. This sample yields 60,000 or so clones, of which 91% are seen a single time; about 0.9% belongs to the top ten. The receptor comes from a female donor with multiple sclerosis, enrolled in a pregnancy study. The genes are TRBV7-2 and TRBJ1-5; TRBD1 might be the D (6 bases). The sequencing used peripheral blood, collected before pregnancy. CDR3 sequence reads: CASSLGHRVPNQPQHF. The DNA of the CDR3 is TGTGCCAGCAGCTTAGGACACAGGGTTCCCAATCAGCCCCAGCATTTT.